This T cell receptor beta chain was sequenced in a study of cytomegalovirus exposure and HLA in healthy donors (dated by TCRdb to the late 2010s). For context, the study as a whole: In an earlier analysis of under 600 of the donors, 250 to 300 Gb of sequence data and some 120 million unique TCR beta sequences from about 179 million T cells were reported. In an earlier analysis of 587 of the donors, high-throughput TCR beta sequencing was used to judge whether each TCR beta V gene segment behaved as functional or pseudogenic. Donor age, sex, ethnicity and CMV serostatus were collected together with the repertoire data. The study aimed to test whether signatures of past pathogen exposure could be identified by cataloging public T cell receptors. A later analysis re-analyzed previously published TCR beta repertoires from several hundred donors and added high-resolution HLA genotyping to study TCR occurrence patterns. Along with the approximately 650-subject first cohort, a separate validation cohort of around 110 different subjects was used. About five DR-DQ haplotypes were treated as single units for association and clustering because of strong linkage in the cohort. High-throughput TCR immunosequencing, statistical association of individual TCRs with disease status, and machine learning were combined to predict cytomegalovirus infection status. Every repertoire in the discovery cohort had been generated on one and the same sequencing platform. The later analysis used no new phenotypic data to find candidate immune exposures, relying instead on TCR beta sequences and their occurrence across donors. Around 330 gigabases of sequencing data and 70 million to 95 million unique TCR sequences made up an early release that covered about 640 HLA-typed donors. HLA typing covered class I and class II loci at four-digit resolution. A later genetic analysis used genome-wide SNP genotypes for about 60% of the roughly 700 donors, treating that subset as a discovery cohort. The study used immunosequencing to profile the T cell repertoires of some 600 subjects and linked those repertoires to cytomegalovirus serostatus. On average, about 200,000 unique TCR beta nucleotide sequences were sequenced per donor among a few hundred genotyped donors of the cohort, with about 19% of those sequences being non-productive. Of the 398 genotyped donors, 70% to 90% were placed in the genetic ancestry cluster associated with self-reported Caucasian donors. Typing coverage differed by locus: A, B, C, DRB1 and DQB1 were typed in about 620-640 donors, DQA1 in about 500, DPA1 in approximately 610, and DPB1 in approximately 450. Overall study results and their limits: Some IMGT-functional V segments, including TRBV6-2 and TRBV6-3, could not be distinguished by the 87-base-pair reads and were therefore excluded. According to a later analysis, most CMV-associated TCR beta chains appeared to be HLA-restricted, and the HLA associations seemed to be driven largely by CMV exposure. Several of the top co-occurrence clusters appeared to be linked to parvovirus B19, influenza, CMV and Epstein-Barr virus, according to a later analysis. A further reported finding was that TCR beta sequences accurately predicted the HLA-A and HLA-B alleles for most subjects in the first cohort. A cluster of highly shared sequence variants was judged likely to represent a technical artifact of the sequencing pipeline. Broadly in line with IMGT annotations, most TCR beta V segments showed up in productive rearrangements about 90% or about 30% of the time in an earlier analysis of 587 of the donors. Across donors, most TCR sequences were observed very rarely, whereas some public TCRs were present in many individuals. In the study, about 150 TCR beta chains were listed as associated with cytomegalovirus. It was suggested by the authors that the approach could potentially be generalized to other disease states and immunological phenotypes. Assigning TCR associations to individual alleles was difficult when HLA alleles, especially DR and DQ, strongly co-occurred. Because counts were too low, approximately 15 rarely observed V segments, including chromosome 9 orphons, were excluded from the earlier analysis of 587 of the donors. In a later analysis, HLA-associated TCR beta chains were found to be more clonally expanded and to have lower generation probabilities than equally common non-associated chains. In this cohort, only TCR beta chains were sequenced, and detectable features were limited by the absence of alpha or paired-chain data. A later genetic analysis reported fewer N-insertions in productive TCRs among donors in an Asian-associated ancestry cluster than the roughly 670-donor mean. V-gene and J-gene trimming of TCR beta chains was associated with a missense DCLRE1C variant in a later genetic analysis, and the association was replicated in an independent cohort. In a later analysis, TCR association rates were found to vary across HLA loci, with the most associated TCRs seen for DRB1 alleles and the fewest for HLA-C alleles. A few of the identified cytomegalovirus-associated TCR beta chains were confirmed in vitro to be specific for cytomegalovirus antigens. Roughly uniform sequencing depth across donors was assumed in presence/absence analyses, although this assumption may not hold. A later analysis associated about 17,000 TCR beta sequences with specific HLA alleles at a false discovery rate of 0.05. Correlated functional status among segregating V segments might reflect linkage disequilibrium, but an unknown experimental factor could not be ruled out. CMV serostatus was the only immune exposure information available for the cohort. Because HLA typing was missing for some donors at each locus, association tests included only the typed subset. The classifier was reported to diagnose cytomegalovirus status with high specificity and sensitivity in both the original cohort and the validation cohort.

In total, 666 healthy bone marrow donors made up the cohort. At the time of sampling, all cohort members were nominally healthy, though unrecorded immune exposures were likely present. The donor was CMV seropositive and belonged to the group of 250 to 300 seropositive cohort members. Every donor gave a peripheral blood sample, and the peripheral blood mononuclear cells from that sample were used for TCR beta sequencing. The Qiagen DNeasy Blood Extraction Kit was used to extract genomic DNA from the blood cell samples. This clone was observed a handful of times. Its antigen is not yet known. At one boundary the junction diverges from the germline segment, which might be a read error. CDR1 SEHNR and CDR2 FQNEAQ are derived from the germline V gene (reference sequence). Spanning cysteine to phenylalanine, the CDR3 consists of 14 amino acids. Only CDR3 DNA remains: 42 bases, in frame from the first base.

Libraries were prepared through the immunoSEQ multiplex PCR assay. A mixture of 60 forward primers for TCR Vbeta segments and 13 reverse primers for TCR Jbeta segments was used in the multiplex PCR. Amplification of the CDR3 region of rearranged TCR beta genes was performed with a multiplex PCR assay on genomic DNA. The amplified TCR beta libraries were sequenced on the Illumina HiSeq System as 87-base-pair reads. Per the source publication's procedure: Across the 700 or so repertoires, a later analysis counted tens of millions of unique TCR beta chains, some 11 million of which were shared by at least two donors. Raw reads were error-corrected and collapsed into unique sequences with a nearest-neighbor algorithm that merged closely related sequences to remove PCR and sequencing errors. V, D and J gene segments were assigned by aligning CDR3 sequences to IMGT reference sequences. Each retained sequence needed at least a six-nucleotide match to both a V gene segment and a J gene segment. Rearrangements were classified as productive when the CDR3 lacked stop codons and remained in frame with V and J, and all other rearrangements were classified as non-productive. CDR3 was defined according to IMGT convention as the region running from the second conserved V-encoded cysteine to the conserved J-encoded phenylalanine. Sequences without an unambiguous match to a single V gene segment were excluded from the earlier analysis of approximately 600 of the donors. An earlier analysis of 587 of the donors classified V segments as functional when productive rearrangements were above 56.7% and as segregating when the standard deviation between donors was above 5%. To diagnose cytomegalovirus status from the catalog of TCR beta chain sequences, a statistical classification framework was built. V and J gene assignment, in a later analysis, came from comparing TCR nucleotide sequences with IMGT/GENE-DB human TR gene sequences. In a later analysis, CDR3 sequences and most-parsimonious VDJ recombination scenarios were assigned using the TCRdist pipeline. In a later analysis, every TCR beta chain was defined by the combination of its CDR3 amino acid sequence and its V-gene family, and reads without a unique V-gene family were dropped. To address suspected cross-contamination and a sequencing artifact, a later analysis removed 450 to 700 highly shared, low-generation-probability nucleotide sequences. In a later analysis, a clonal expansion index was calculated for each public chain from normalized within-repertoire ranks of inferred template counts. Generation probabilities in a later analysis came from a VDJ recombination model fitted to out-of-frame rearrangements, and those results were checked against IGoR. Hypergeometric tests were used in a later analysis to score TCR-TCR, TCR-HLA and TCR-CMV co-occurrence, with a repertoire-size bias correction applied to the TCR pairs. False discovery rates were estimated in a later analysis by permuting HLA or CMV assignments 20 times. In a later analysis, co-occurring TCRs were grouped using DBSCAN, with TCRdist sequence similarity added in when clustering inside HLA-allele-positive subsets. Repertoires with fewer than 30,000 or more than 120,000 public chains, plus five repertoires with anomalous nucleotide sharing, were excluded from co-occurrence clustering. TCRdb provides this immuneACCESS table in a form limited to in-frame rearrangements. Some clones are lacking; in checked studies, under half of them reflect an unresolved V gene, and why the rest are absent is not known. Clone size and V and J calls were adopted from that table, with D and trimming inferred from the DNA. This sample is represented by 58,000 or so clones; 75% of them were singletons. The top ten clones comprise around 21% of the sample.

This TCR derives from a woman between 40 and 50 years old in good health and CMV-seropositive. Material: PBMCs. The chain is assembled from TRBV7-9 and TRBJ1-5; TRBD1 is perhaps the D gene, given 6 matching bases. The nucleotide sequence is TGTTCCAGCAGCTTAGCAGGGGTGGCGCAGCCCCAGCATTTT. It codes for CSSSLAGVAQPQHF.